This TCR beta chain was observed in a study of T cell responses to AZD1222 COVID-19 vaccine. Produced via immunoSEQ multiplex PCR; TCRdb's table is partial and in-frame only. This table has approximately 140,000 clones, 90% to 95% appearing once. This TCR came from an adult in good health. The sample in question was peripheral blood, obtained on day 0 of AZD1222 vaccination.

Here the CDR3 reads CSASRIGTSGIFYNEQFF. The CDR3 region has the DNA TGCAGTGCCAGTCGGATTGGGACTAGCGGGATTTTCTACAATGAGCAGTTCTTC. This sequence joins TRBV20-1 and TRBJ2-1, with TRBD2 matching over 13 bases. J was trimmed by 3 bases and V by 6 bases; bases with no gene match: 14. Germline CDR1 reads DFQATT; CDR2 reads SNEGSKA (reference sequence). The CDR3 spans 18 residues.